Shown below are 25 T cell receptor beta chains from a single sample sequenced in a study of OX40 agonist ivuxolimab in advanced cancers. Sequencing used immunoSEQ multiplex PCR; TCRdb keeps in-frame clones, though not all of them. Found here are fewer than 15,000 clones, approximately 80% of them singletons; the top ten hold over 35%. Specimen: CD4+ or CD8+ T cells sorted from blood, collected in a trial of the OX40 agonist ivuxolimab. These receptors all come from an adult with an advanced solid tumor such as melanoma, head and neck, liver or kidney cancer.

The chain joins TRBV19 to TRBJ2-2; D ambiguous. Germline V gene data show CDR1 as LNHDA and CDR2 as SQIVND (reference sequence). The CDR3 is 14 residues long. The V end lost 5 bases, the J end lost 9 bases, and 16 bases lay between the germline ends. CDR3 region: CASSDGTSSRELFF. The CDR3 DNA is TGTGCCAGTAGTGACGGTACTTCATCCAGGGAGCTGTTTTTT.

The chain combines TRBV6-6 with TRBJ2-7; D ambiguous. Trimming pared 7 bases from V and 4 bases from J, leaving 11 bases between. Germline CDR1 MNHNY, CDR2 SVGAGI (reference sequence). The length of the CDR3 is 12 residues. CDR3 residues: CASISPSYEQYF. DNA of the CDR3: TGTGCCAGCATCTCACCCAGTTACGAGCAGTACTTC.

The chain employs TRBV4-1 and TRBJ1-3; D gene unclear. In germline, CDR1 is MGHRA, CDR2 YSYEKL. The CDR3 sequence is 15 residues long. Trimming took off 4 bases at V and 0 bases at J, with 10 bases between the two ends. The CDR3 spells CASSPATVSGNTIYF. The DNA of the CDR3 is TGCGCCAGCAGCCCGGCTACAGTCTCTGGAAACACCATATATTTT.

The rearrangement uses TRBV5-1 and TRBJ1-1; D unclear. The V end lost 0 bases, the J end lost 9 bases, and 12 bases lay between the germline ends. The CDR3 is made up of 13 amino acids. Germline V CDR1 and CDR2: SGHRS, YFSETQ. CDR3 nucleotides: TGCGCCAGCAGCTTGGTGTCCCTTCAGCAAGCTTTCTTT. It specifies CASSLVSLQQAFF.

The chain is built from TRBV7-3 and TRBJ2-3; 13 bases match TRBD2. Germline CDR1 and CDR2: SGHTA and FQGTGA. The V gene end was trimmed by 4 bases and the J gene end by 4 bases; junction bases not matched to a gene: 11. The CDR3 runs 18 residues. The CDR3 region has the DNA TGTGCCAGCAGCTCCCGGGGACTAGCGGGAACTGGTTCAGATACGCAGTATTTT. The encoded protein is CASSSRGLAGTGSDTQYF.

J is TRBJ1-5 and V is TRBV7-8; no clear D gene. From germline, CDR1 is SGHVS and CDR2 FQNEAQ. The V gene lost 0 bases and the J gene lost 4 bases, with 4 bases spanning the gap. The CDR3 spans 13 residues. The CDR3 region is CASSLAVNQPQHF. Here the CDR3 DNA reads TGTGCCAGCAGCTTAGCAGTGAATCAGCCCCAGCATTTT.

The gene calls are TRBV7-6 and TRBJ2-7, with D possibly being TRBD2 (5 bases). The CDR3 length is 15 residues. Germline-derived CDR1 and CDR2 are SGHVS and FNYEAQ. Trimming removed 5 bases at V and 2 bases at J, with 16 bases between. The CDR3 reads CASSVTAGETYEQYF. CDR3 bases: TGTGCCAGCAGCGTCACAGCCGGGGAAACCTACGAGCAGTACTTC.

By sample share, this clone is medium-sized (0.01 to 0.1%). This chain connects TRBV4-1 to TRBJ2-5; 11 bases line up with TRBD2. Germline V gene sequence: CDR1 MGHRA, CDR2 YSYEKL. The V and J ends lost 0 bases and 2 bases, in that order; junction bases with no gene match: 2. The CDR3 spans 16 residues. The CDR3 DNA reads TGCGCCAGCAGCCAAGAGGGACTAGCGGCACAAGAGACCCAGTACTTC. It codes for CASSQEGLAAQETQYF.

J is TRBJ1-1 and V is TRBV7-8; D gene ambiguous. The CDR3 length is 15 residues. Germline V lookup: CDR1 SGHVS, CDR2 FQNEAQ. Trimming stripped 5 bases from V and 5 bases from J, with 18 bases between. CDR3 nucleotide sequence: TGTGCCAGCAGCAAGGAGTCAGCAGCCAAGACTGAAGCTTTCTTT. Translated: CASSKESAAKTEAFF.

J is TRBJ2-1 and V is TRBV7-9, with TRBD2 identical over 7 bases. V was clipped by 1 base and J by 6 bases; unmatched bases: 9. The CDR3 runs 16 residues. Germline V gene lookup returns CDR1 SEHNR and CDR2 FQNEAQ (reference sequence). CDR3 sequence: CASSLVGAGVGNEQFF. In DNA form, the CDR3 reads TGTGCCAGCAGCTTAGTAGGTGCGGGAGTGGGCAATGAGCAGTTCTTC.

For this clone: This sample includes further DNA sequences coding for the same CDR3. The genes are TRBV11-2 and TRBJ2-7, with TRBD2 matching over 8 bases. With 1 base clipped from V and 1 base from J, the junction kept 3 bases outside the gene matches. Germline loops: CDR1 SGHAT, CDR2 FQNNGV. The CDR3 is 15 amino acids. DNA of the CDR3: TGTGCCAGCAGCTTAGGGGGCGGGGGGTCCTACGAGCAGTACTTC. Translation gives CASSLGGGGSYEQYF.

CDR3 nucleotides: TGCGCCAGCAGCCAACGTACCACAGGATACGATAGGCAGTTCTTC. This sequence encodes CASSQRTTGYDRQFF. The chain has TRBV4-1 and TRBJ2-1; possibly TRBD1 for D (5 bases). The ends were cut back, 2 bases at V and 12 bases at J, with 20 bases in the middle. In germline, CDR1 is MGHRA, CDR2 YSYEKL. The CDR3 has 15 amino acids.

The chain carries TRBV29-1 and TRBJ2-7; 12 bases agree with TRBD2. This CDR3 spans 13 amino acids. The J segment lost 6 bases and the V segment lost 4 bases, leaving 4 bases of the junction unmatched. Germline V gives CDR1 SQVTM, CDR2 ANQGSEA. Here the CDR3 DNA reads TGCAGCGTTGTGACTAGCGGGAGCTCCGAGCAGTACTTC. Translating gives CSVVTSGSSEQYF.

The V and J genes are TRBV5-1 and TRBJ2-1, with D possibly called TRBD1 or TRBD2 (5 bases each). The CDR3 is 15 amino acids. Deletions cut 0 bases from V and 4 bases from J, with 11 bases between. CDR1 is SGHRS and CDR2 is YFSETQ in the germline V gene. This chain's CDR3 is CASSLGRDPYNEQFF. The CDR3 DNA follows: TGCGCCAGCAGCTTGGGACGGGACCCATACAATGAGCAGTTCTTC.

This clone appeared a few times. The V and J genes are TRBV19 and TRBJ1-2; TRBD1 is a possible D gene (6 bases). V was clipped by 9 bases and J by 2 bases, with 10 bases between them. The germline V gene has CDR1 LNHDA and CDR2 SQIVND (reference sequence). This CDR3 comprises 12 residues. The CDR3 protein is CASYTGNYGYTF. The CDR3 DNA follows: TGTGCCAGCTACACAGGGAACTATGGCTACACCTTC.

The V gene is TRBV7-6, the J gene TRBJ2-6; 10 bases map to TRBD1. J gave up 4 bases and V 2 bases, and 8 bases lay outside the gene matches. Germline loops: CDR1 SGHVS, CDR2 FNYEAQ. CDR3 length: 18 residues. This chain's CDR3 is CASSLFGTGDSGANVLTF. In nucleotides, the CDR3 is TGTGCCAGCAGCTTATTCGGGACAGGGGACTCCGGGGCCAACGTCCTGACTTTC.

This clone qualifies as medium-sized. The same CDR3 also results from other DNA sequences found in this sample. The chain combines TRBV2 with TRBJ1-1; D call uncertain. Germline V gene sequence: CDR1 SNHLY, CDR2 FYNNEI. V lost 5 bases, J lost 1 base, and 8 bases lay in between. The CDR3 totals 13 residues. DNA of the CDR3: TGTGCCAGCAGTCTCAGCGGGAACACTGAAGCTTTCTTT. Translated: CASSLSGNTEAFF. Complete variable domain (other parts from reference TRBV2 and TRBJ1-1): EPEVTQTPSHQVTQMGQEVILRCVPISNHLYFYWYRQILGQKVEFLVSFYNNEISEKSEIFDDQFSVERPDGSNFTLKIRSTKLEDSAMYFCASSLSGNTEAFFGQGTRLTVV.

This clone was observed a single time. The J gene is TRBJ1-3, the V gene TRBV7-2; D not resolved. V lost 0 bases and J 3 bases, leaving 6 bases between the germline ends. Per the germline V gene, CDR1 is SGHTA and CDR2 is FQGNSA. The CDR3 consists of 14 residues. The CDR3: CASSLALGGNTIYF. Written as DNA, the CDR3 is TGTGCCAGCAGCTTAGCTTTGGGTGGAAACACCATATATTTT.

This chain connects TRBV19 to TRBJ1-5; a possible D gene is TRBD1 (5 bases). The ends were cut back, 1 base at V and 4 bases at J, with 8 bases in the middle. Looked up from germline, CDR1 is LNHDA and CDR2 is SQIVND (reference sequence). The CDR3 loop spans 14 amino acids. The CDR3 nucleotides read TGTGCCAGTAGTATAGTCCCAGGGAATCAGCCCCAGCATTTT. It yields the protein CASSIVPGNQPQHF.

This chain links TRBV7-9 with TRBJ2-7; perhaps TRBD1 as D (5 bases). The germline gives CDR1 SEHNR, CDR2 FQNEAQ (reference sequence). The length of the CDR3 is 14 residues. Deletions cut 5 bases from V and 12 bases from J, with 23 bases between. The CDR3 protein is CASSPPPTVGHPYF. CDR3 nucleotide sequence: TGTGCCAGCAGCCCCCCCCCGACAGTAGGCCATCCGTACTTC.

The chain links TRBV9 to TRBJ1-6; no clear D gene. The CDR3 spans 11 residues. Germline V gives CDR1 SGDLS, CDR2 YYNGEE. The germline V and J ends were trimmed by 7 bases and 9 bases, with 8 bases remaining between them. CDR3 bases: TGTGCCAGCGGTCGAGGTTCACCCCTCCACTTT. Protein product: CASGRGSPLHF.

This clone was counted only a few times. The chain uses TRBV28 and TRBJ1-6; D is ambiguous. Trimming pared 3 bases from V and 0 bases from J, leaving 6 bases between. The CDR3 runs to 15 residues. Germline V CDR1 and CDR2: MDHEN, SYDVKM. CDR3 sequence reads: CASSLEVSYNSPLHF. CDR3 DNA: TGTGCCAGCAGTTTGGAGGTCTCCTATAATTCACCCCTCCACTTT. Variable domain in full (rest from reference TRBV28 and TRBJ1-6): DVKVTQSSRYLVKRTGEKVFLECVQDMDHENMFWYRQDPGLGLRLIYFSYDVKMKEKGDIPEGYSVSREKKERFSLILESASTNQTSMYLCASSLEVSYNSPLHFGNGTRLTVT.

The V call is TRBV9, the J call TRBJ2-2; no reliable D call. This CDR3 has 14 amino acids. Germline V CDR1 and CDR2: SGDLS, YYNGEE. Trimming took 4 bases from V and 8 from J, leaving 15 bases between them. CDR3 in DNA: TGTGCCAGCAGCTCCCGTCCCCAGGCTGGGGAGCTGTTTTTT. This encodes CASSSRPQAGELFF.

The chain is built from TRBV28 and TRBJ2-2; TRBD1 matches at 9 bases. Germline CDR1 and CDR2: MDHEN and SYDVKM. V trimming: 1 base; J trimming: 6 bases; junction bases outside the gene matches: 6. The CDR3 extends over 16 amino acids. CDR3 in amino acids: CASSLLVGTGSGELFF. The CDR3 DNA sequence: TGTGCCAGCAGTTTATTAGTCGGGACAGGGTCCGGGGAGCTGTTTTTT.

The CDR3 loop is CASSLAGRGPNSEAFF. The CDR3 nucleotides are TGTGCCAGCAGCTTAGCGGGGCGGGGACCAAACTCTGAAGCTTTCTTT. The chain combines TRBV7-6 with TRBJ1-1; possible D gene TRBD1, 5 bases. Germline V gene data show CDR1 as SGHVS and CDR2 as FNYEAQ. V was cut by 0 bases and J by 6 bases, with 17 bases left in between. The CDR3 runs 16 residues. The full variable domain, with the rest looked up from reference TRBV7-6 and TRBJ1-1, is GAGVSQSPRYKVTKRGQDVALRCDPISGHVSLYWYRQALGQGPEFLTYFNYEAQQDKSGLPNDRFSAERPEGSISTLTIQRTEQRDSAMYRCASSLAGRGPNSEAFFGQGTRLTVV.